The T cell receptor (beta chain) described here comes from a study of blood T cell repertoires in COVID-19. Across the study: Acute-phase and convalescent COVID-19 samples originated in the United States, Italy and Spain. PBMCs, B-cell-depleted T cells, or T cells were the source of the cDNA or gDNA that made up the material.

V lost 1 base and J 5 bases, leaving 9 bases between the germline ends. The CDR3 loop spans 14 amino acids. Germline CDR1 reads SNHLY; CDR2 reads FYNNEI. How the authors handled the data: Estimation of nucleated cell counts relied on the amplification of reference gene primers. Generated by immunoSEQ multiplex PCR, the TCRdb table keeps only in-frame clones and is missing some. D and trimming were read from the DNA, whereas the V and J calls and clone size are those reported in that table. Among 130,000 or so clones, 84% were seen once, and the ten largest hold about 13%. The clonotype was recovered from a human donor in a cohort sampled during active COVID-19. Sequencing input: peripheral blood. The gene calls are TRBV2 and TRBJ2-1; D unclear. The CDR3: CASSEVQAHNEQFF. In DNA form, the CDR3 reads TGTGCCAGCAGTGAAGTCCAAGCGCACAATGAGCAGTTCTTC.